The following is a TCR beta chain sequence with its context. Its antigen is still unknown. The data originate from a study of graft-versus-host responses after intestinal transplantation. Findings of the study overall: Present in recipient marrow, GvH clones included some that appeared first in ileum or blood. Allografts of one patient group, those with graft-donor T cell macrochimerism, had high graft-versus-host to host-versus-graft clonal ratios.

TCRdb's table, derived via immunoSEQ multiplex PCR, lists solely in-frame clones and lacks some. The sample holds approximately 26,000 clones, around four fifths seen once. The CDR3 is 16 amino acids. The V segment lost 1 base and the J segment 3 bases; nucleotides outside the gene matches: 6. Germline V lookup: CDR1 SGHNT, CDR2 YYREEE (reference sequence). The sample was PBMCs, taken 28 days after intestinal transplant. The V gene is TRBV5-4, the J gene TRBJ2-3; 9 bases map to TRBD2. The clonotype comes from a human patient who received an intestinal transplant, so some T cells may come from the graft donor. CDR3: CASSLLSSGTTDTQYF. CDR3 bases: TGTGCCAGCAGCTTGTTGTCTAGCGGGACGACAGATACGCAGTATTTT.